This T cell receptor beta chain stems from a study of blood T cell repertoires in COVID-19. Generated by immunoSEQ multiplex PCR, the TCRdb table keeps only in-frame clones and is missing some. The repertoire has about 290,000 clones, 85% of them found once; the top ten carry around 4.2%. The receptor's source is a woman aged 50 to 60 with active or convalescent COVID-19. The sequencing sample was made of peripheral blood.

The DNA of the CDR3 is TGTGCCTGGAGTATAGGGGTGAGGAATAATTCACCCCTCCACTTT. This sequence encodes CAWSIGVRNNSPLHF. V usage is TRBV30 and J usage is TRBJ1-6; tentative D call: TRBD1 (5 bases). The CDR3 extends over 15 amino acids. V lost 2 bases to trimming and J lost 5 bases, with 13 bases between them. CDR1 and CDR2 from the germline V gene are GTSNPN and SVGIG (reference sequence).